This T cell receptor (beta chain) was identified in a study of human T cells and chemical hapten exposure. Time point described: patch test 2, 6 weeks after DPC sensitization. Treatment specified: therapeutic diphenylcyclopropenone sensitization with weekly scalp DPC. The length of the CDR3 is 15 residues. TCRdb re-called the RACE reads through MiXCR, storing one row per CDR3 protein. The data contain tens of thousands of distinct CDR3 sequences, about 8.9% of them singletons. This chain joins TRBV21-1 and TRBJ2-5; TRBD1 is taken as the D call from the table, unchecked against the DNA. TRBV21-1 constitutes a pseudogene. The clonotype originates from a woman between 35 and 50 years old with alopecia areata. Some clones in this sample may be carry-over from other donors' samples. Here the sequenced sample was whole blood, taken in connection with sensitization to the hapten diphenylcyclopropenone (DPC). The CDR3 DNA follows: TGTGCCAGCAGCAGTCGACGGGAAAATCAAGAGACCCAGTACTTC. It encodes CASSSRRENQETQYF.